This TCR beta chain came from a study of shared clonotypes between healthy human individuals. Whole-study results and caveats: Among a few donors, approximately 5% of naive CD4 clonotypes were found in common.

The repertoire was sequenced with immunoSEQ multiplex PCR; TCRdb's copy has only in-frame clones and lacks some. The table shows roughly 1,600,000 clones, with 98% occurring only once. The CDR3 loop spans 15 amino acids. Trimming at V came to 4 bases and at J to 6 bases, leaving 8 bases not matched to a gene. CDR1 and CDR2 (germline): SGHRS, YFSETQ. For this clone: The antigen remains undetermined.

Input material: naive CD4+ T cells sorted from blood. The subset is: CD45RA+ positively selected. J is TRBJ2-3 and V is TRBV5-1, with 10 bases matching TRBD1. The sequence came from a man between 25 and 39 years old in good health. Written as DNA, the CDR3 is TGCGCCAGCAGCCTAGGGACAGGGGAATCGGATACGCAGTATTTT. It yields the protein CASSLGTGESDTQYF.